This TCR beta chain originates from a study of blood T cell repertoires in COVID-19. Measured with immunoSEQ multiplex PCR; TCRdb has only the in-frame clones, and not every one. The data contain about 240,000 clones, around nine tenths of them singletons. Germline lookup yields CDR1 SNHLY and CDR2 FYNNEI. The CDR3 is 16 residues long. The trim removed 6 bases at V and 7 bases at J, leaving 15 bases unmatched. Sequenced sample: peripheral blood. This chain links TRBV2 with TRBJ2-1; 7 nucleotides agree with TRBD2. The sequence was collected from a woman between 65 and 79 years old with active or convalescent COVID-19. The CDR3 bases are TGTGCCAGCAGCCTCAAGAGCGGGGTTAAAGAGAATGAGCAGTTCTTC. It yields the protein CASSLKSGVKENEQFF. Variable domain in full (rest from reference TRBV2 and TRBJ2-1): EPEVTQTPSHQVTQMGQEVILRCVPISNHLYFYWYRQILGQKVEFLVSFYNNEISEKSEIFDDQFSVERPDGSNFTLKIRSTKLEDSAMYFCASSLKSGVKENEQFFGPGTRLTVL.